The 27 T cell receptor beta chains listed next were all sequenced from one sample in a study of blood T cell repertoires in COVID-19. Repertoires were generated with immunoSEQ multiplex PCR, while TCRdb's copy carries only in-frame clones and drops some. The sample has some 510,000 clones; more than 75% are singletons. Sequenced: PBMCs or T cells enriched from blood (not recorded which). The receptor source for this set is a woman aged 35 to 49 who had recovered from COVID-19.

This clone came up once. The genes are TRBV13 and TRBJ1-4; 8 nucleotides line up with TRBD1. Germline CDR1 PRHDT, CDR2 FYEKMQ (reference sequence). The J segment lost 8 bases and the V segment lost 3 bases, leaving 11 bases of the junction unmatched. The CDR3 has 16 amino acids. The CDR3 region is CASSLEGRDRGEKLFF. CDR3 coding DNA: TGTGCCAGCAGCTTGGAGGGGCGAGACAGGGGAGAAAAACTGTTTTTT.

The CDR3 coding sequence is TGCAGCGCCTTCTCGACTAGTCTCAATGAGCAGTTCTTC. Translation: CSAFSTSLNEQFF. V usage is TRBV29-1 and J usage is TRBJ2-1; the D gene is possibly TRBD2 (6 bases). V was clipped by 7 bases and J by 6 bases, with 16 bases between them. Germline loops: CDR1 SQVTM, CDR2 ANQGSEA. This CDR3 has 13 amino acids.

This chain links TRBV5-4 with TRBJ1-2; 7 nucleotides match TRBD1. Germline CDR1 reads SGHNT; CDR2 reads YYREEE (reference sequence). V was pared by 4 bases and J by 13 bases, with 10 bases of the junction left unmatched. The CDR3 sequence is 12 residues long. This CDR3 reads CASSPWDSQTTF. CDR3 bases: TGTGCCAGCAGCCCCTGGGACAGCCAAACCACCTTC.

The chain couples TRBV15 to TRBJ1-5; D perhaps matches TRBD1 (6 bases). Germline V gives CDR1 LNHNV, CDR2 YYDKDF (reference sequence). The CDR3 runs 16 residues. Trimming removed 7 bases from V and 3 bases from J, with 19 bases in between. The CDR3 DNA reads TGTGCCACCACCCCAACATACGACAGGATCAATCAGCCCCAGCATTTT. It is translated as CATTPTYDRINQPQHF.

This clone showed up just once. The genes are TRBV3-1 (or the pseudogene TRBV3-2) and TRBJ2-7; 10 nucleotides match TRBD2. CDR1 and CDR2 from the germline V gene are LGHDT and YNNKEL (reference sequence). CDR3 length: 15 amino acids. V shed 1 base and J 6 bases; nucleotides not matched to a gene: 6. In DNA, the CDR3 is TGTGCCAGCAGCCAAGGTCTAGCGGGAGTAGGCGAGCAGTACTTC. It yields the protein CASSQGLAGVGEQYF.

CDR3: CASSPSGLAGEYF. The CDR3 DNA is TGTGCCAGCAGCCCCTCGGGACTAGCGGGGGAGTACTTC. This rearrangement joins TRBV3-1 (or the pseudogene TRBV3-2) to TRBJ2-5, with 14 bases identical to TRBD2. The junction had 4 bases not matched to a gene; V was cut back by 4 bases and J by 12 bases. From germline, CDR1 is LGHDT and CDR2 YNNKEL (reference sequence). This CDR3 is 13 amino acids long.

The chain joins TRBV18 to TRBJ2-3; 7 positions match TRBD2. CDR3 length: 15 amino acids. J was trimmed by 2 bases and V by 3 bases; bases with no gene match: 5. CDR1 is KGHSH and CDR2 is LQKENI in the germline V gene. CDR3 nucleotide sequence: TGTGCCAGCTCACCGCAGACTAGCACCACAGATACGCAGTATTTT. Translated, it gives CASSPQTSTTDTQYF.

The chain combines TRBV19 with TRBJ2-2, with 8 bases lining up with TRBD2. The CDR3 extends over 16 amino acids. Germline assignment: CDR1 LNHDA and CDR2 SQIVND (reference sequence). Trimming took 2 bases from V and 3 from J; bases not matched to a gene: 5. Written as DNA, the CDR3 is TGTGCCAGTAGTATACGAGCGGGAGTAGACACCGGGGAGCTGTTTTTT. Translation: CASSIRAGVDTGELFF.

The V call is TRBV2, the J call TRBJ2-7; 9 bases agree with TRBD2. After removal of 1 base from V and 0 bases from J, the junction contained 4 bases not matched to a gene. Germline V gene lookup returns CDR1 SNHLY and CDR2 FYNNEI. This CDR3 has 16 residues. CDR3 region: CASSEVLAGASYEQYF. CDR3 nucleotide sequence: TGTGCCAGCAGTGAAGTATTAGCGGGAGCCTCCTACGAGCAGTACTTC.

The rearrangement uses TRBV19 and TRBJ1-5; D might be TRBD1 (5 bases). Deletions cut 10 bases from V and 0 bases from J, with 16 bases between. Per germline, CDR1 LNHDA and CDR2 SQIVND (reference sequence). The CDR3 spans 15 residues. The CDR3 region is CATKTHRNSNQPQHF. The CDR3 nucleotides read TGTGCCACCAAGACCCACAGGAATAGCAATCAGCCCCAGCATTTT.

This sequence joins TRBV25-1 and TRBJ2-3; 7 nucleotides agree with TRBD2. The CDR3 covers 16 residues. Germline V gene lookup returns CDR1 MGHDK and CDR2 SYGVNS. V lost 4 bases and J lost 2; bases outside the gene matches: 9. The DNA for the CDR3 is TGTGCCAGCAGTGGAGGCTGGGGGGGTTCCACAGATACGCAGTATTTT. Translation: CASSGGWGGSTDTQYF.

This clone was seen just once. The gene calls are TRBV18 and TRBJ1-5, with D hard to call. V lost 6 bases to trimming and J lost 0 bases, with 12 bases between them. CDR1 is KGHSH and CDR2 is LQKENI in the germline V gene. The CDR3 is made up of 15 amino acids. CDR3: CASSPFQDSNQPQHF. CDR3 nucleotide sequence: TGTGCCAGCTCGCCGTTCCAGGATAGCAATCAGCCCCAGCATTTT.

The chain couples TRBV4-1 to TRBJ2-7, with 10 positions matching TRBD2. The germline V gene has CDR1 MGHRA and CDR2 YSYEKL. Trimming removed 5 bases from V and 6 bases from J; junction bases left unmatched: 10. The CDR3 covers 15 residues. CDR3 in amino acids: CASSVITSGMIEQYF. CDR3 nucleotide sequence: TGCGCCAGCAGCGTGATCACTAGCGGGATGATCGAGCAGTACTTC.

This chain joins TRBV24-1 and TRBJ1-2; no definite D call. The CDR3 is 16 residues long. With 3 bases removed from V and 3 bases from J, the gap between germline ends came to 16 bases. Germline-derived CDR1 and CDR2 are KGHDR and SFDVKD. CDR3 sequence (DNA): TGTGCCACCAGTGATGCTGGCGGGAGTGACTACTATGGCTACACCTTC. Its protein product is CATSDAGGSDYYGYTF.

The V gene is TRBV7-9, the J gene TRBJ2-3; 9 positions match TRBD2. Germline V lookup: CDR1 SEHNR, CDR2 FQNEAQ (reference sequence). V dropped 5 bases and J dropped 6; count of bases not matched to a gene: 6. This CDR3 region has 14 residues. CDR3 loop: CASSLTSGPDTQYF. The CDR3 region has the DNA TGTGCCAGCAGCCTGACTAGCGGTCCCGATACGCAGTATTTT.

The rearrangement links TRBV23-1 to TRBJ2-1; unclear D gene. TRBV23-1 is identified as an open reading frame with a role that is uncertain. V was shortened by 6 bases and J by 5 bases, with 5 bases between the two germline ends. The CDR3 loop spans 11 amino acids. The CDR3 spells CASRADNEQFF. The CDR3 DNA reads as TGCGCCAGCAGGGCTGACAATGAGCAGTTCTTC.

The J gene is TRBJ1-1, the V gene TRBV6-2 or TRBV6-3; a possible D gene is TRBD1 (5 bases). V was shortened by 5 bases and J by 8 bases, with 18 bases between the two germline ends. Germline values: CDR1 MNHEY, CDR2 SVGEGT. The CDR3 runs to 14 residues. The CDR3 sequence: CASSPTSGAEEAFF. The CDR3 bases are TGTGCCAGCAGTCCGACAAGCGGGGCAGAGGAAGCTTTCTTT.

The V call is TRBV19, the J call TRBJ1-2, with D possibly TRBD1 on 6 matching bases. The CDR3 length is 14 residues. Germline CDR1 and CDR2: LNHDA and SQIVND (reference sequence). Trimming removed 7 bases at V and 1 base at J, with 13 bases between. CDR3 loop: CASTRTDLNYGYTF. The CDR3 region has the DNA TGTGCCAGTACCAGGACAGACCTTAACTATGGCTACACCTTC. The variable domain in full, completed from reference TRBV19 and TRBJ1-2, reads DGGITQSPKYLFRKEGQNVTLSCEQNLNHDAMYWYRQDPGQGLRLIYYSQIVNDFQKGDIAEGYSVSREKKESFPLTVTSAQKNPTAFYLCASTRTDLNYGYTFGSGTRLTVV.

The V call is TRBV27, the J call TRBJ2-3; possible D gene TRBD1, 6 bases. The CDR3 loop spans 14 amino acids. Germline CDR1 and CDR2: MNHEY and SMNVEV (reference sequence). The V gene lost 2 bases and the J gene lost 6 bases, with 12 bases spanning the gap. CDR3 DNA sequence: TGTGCCAGCAGTTTAGGTACAGGGCTGGATACGCAGTATTTT. Protein sequence: CASSLGTGLDTQYF.

This chain joins TRBV5-1 and TRBJ1-4; TRBD1 might be the D (6 bases). CDR1 and CDR2 from the germline V gene are SGHRS and YFSETQ. The CDR3 is made up of 15 amino acids. The V end was cut by 3 bases, the J end by 7 bases, with 16 bases between. The CDR3 sequence is CASSSTTGISEKLFF. CDR3 DNA: TGCGCCAGCAGCTCCACAACAGGGATTAGTGAAAAACTGTTTTTT.

The chain carries TRBV9 and TRBJ1-4; 8 bases map to TRBD1. The CDR3 contains 16 residues. V shed 3 bases and J 6 bases; nucleotides not matched to a gene: 10. The germline V gene has CDR1 SGDLS and CDR2 YYNGEE. CDR3 bases: TGTGCCAGCAGCGCAGGCAGGACAGGGTTTTATGAAAAACTGTTTTTT. It codes for CASSAGRTGFYEKLFF.

As for this clone: Other DNA sequences from this sample encode an identical CDR3 as well. The gene calls are TRBV9 and TRBJ2-7; 7 nucleotides line up with TRBD2. Germline CDR1 is SGDLS and CDR2 is YYNGEE. The CDR3 has 15 amino acids. Unmatched junction bases numbered 3, after V lost 0 bases and J lost 0 bases. CDR3 nucleotides: TGTGCCAGCAGCGTAGGGCGGGAGAACTCCTACGAGCAGTACTTC. It translates to CASSVGRENSYEQYF.

The rearrangement joins TRBV30 to TRBJ2-3; TRBD2 aligns across 13 bases. J lost 8 bases, V lost 0 bases, and 5 bases had no gene match. CDR1 is GTSNPN and CDR2 is SVGIG in the germline V gene (reference sequence). This CDR3 has 15 amino acids. CDR3 in DNA: TGTGCCTGGAGTGTGGGACTAGCGGGATTGTTTACGCAGTATTTT. The encoded protein is CAWSVGLAGLFTQYF. Full variable domain (rest looked up from reference TRBV30 and TRBJ2-3): SQTIHQWPATLVQPVGSPLSLECTVEGTSNPNLYWYRQAAGRGLQLLFYSVGIGQISSEVPQNLSASRPQDRQFILSSKKLLLSDSGFYLCAWSVGLAGLFTQYFGPGTRLTVL.

This chain uses TRBV19 with TRBJ1-2; TRBD1 might be the D (6 bases). V lost 3 bases and J lost 2, with 13 bases in between. Germline CDR1 is LNHDA and CDR2 is SQIVND (reference sequence). The CDR3 consists of 15 residues. The CDR3: CASSIPDSRNYGYTF. CDR3 DNA: TGTGCCAGTAGTATCCCGGACAGCCGGAACTATGGCTACACCTTC. Complete variable domain (other parts from reference TRBV19 and TRBJ1-2): DGGITQSPKYLFRKEGQNVTLSCEQNLNHDAMYWYRQDPGQGLRLIYYSQIVNDFQKGDIAEGYSVSREKKESFPLTVTSAQKNPTAFYLCASSIPDSRNYGYTFGSGTRLTVV.

The chain recombines TRBV11-3 with TRBJ1-1, with 8 bases lining up with TRBD1. Trimming cost V 1 base and J 1 base; bases outside gene matches: 5. Germline V gene data show CDR1 as SGHNT and CDR2 as YENEEA. The CDR3 spans 16 residues. The CDR3 here is CASSLGADRANTEAFF. The CDR3 nucleotides are TGTGCCAGCAGCTTAGGGGCGGACAGGGCGAACACTGAAGCTTTCTTT. Full variable domain (missing parts from reference TRBV11-3 and TRBJ1-1): EAGVVQSPRYKIIEKKQPVAFWCNPISGHNTLYWYLQNLGQGPELLIRYENEEAVDDSQLPKDRFSAERLKGVDSTLKIQPAELGDSAVYLCASSLGADRANTEAFFGQGTRLTVV.

V usage is TRBV18 and J usage is TRBJ1-1, with D possibly matching TRBD1 (6 bases). Germline assignment: CDR1 KGHSH and CDR2 LQKENI. Trimming stripped 5 bases from V and 6 bases from J, with 25 bases between. The CDR3 runs to 17 residues. The CDR3 sequence is CASSWWREGQGTAEAFF. CDR3 sequence (DNA): TGTGCCAGCTCATGGTGGCGTGAGGGGCAGGGGACGGCTGAAGCTTTCTTT.

V is TRBV24-1 and J is TRBJ1-4, with D tentatively TRBD1 (5 bases). The CDR3 runs 13 residues. V was clipped by 4 bases and J by 8 bases, with 10 bases between them. In germline, CDR1 is KGHDR, CDR2 SFDVKD. This CDR3 reads CATSEGGEEKLFF. The DNA for the CDR3 is TGTGCCACCAGTGAGGGGGGGGAAGAAAAACTGTTTTTT.